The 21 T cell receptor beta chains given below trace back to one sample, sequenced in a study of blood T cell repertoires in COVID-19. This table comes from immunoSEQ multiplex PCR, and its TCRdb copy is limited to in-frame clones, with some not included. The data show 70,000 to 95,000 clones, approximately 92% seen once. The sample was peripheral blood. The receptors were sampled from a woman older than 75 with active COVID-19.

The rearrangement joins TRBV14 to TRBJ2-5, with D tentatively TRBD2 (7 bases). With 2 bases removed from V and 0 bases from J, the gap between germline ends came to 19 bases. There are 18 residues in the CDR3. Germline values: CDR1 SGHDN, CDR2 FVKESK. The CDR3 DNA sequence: TGTGCCAGCAGCCAATTCAGGGGAGGGGAGTCGGACCAAGAGACCCAGTACTTC. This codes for CASSQFRGGESDQETQYF.

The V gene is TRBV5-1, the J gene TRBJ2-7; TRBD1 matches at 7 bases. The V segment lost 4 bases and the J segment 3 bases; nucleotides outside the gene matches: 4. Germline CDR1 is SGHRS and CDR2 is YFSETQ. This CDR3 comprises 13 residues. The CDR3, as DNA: TGCGCCAGCAGCCCACGGGACAGCTACGAGCAGTACTTC. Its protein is CASSPRDSYEQYF.

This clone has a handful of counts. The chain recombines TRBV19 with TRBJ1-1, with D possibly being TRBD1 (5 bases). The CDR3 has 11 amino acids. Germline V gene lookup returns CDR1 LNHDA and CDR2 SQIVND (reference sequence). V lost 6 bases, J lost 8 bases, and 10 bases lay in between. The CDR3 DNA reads TGTGCCAGTAGCCGATCAGGGGAAGCTTTCTTT. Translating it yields CASSRSGEAFF.

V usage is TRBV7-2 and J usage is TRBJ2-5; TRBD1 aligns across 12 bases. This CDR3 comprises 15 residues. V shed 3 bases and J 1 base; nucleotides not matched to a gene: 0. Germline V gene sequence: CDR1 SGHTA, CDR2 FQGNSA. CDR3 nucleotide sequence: TGTGCCAGCAGCTTGGGACAGGGGGCCCAAGAGACCCAGTACTTC. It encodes CASSLGQGAQETQYF. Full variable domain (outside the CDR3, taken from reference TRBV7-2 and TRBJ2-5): GAGVSQSPSNKVTEKGKDVELRCDPISGHTALYWYRQSLGQGLEFLIYFQGNSAPDKSGLPSDRFSAERTGGSVSTLTIQRTQQEDSAVYLCASSLGQGAQETQYFGPGTRLLVL.

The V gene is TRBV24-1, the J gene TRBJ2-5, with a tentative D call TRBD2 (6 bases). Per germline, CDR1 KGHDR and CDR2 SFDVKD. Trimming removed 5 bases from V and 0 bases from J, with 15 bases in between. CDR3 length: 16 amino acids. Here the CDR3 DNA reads TGTGCCACCAGTGCTGGGACTGCCGGCAACCAAGAGACCCAGTACTTC. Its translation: CATSAGTAGNQETQYF.

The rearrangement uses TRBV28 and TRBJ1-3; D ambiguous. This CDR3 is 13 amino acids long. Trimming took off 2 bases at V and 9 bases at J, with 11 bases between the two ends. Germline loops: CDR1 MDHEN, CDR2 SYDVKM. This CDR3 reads CASSLLERGTIYF. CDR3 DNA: TGTGCCAGCAGTTTACTCGAGCGTGGCACCATATATTTT.

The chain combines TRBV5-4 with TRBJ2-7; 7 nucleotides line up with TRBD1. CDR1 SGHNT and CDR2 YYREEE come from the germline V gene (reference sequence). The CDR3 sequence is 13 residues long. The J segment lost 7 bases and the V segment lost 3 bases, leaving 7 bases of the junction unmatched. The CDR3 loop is CASSSYRGMEQYF. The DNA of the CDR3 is TGTGCCAGCAGCTCTTACAGGGGCATGGAGCAGTACTTC. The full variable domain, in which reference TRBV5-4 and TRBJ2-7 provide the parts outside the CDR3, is ETGVTQSPTHLIKTRGQQVTLRCSSQSGHNTVSWYQQALGQGPQFIFQYYREEENGRGNFPPRFSGLQFPNYSSELNVNALELDDSALYLCASSSYRGMEQYFGPGTRLTVT.

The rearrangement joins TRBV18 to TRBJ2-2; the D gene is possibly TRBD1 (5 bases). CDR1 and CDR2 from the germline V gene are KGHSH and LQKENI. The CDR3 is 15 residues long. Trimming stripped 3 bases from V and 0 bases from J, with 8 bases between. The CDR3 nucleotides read TGTGCCAGCTCACCTGGACATGCGAACACCGGGGAGCTGTTTTTT. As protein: CASSPGHANTGELFF.

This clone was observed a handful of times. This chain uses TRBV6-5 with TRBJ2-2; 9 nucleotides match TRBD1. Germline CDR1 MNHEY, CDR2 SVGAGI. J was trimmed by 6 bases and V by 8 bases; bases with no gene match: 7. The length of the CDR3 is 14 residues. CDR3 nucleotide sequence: TGTGCCAGCTTTGGGACAGGGATCTCCGGGGAGCTGTTTTTT. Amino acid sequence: CASFGTGISGELFF.

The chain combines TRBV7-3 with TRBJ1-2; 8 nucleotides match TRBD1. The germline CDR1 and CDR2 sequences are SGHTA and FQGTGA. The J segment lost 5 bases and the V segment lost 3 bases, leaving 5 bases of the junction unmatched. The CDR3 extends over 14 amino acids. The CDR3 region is CASSFGQGEYGYTF. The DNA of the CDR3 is TGTGCCAGCAGCTTCGGACAGGGCGAATATGGCTACACCTTC.

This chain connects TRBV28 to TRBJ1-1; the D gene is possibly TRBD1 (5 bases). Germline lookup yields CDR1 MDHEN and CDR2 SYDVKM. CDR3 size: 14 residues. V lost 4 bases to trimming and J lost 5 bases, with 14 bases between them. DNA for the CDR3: TGTGCCAGCAGTTCTAATACAGGAGTGACTGAAGCTTTCTTT. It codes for CASSSNTGVTEAFF.

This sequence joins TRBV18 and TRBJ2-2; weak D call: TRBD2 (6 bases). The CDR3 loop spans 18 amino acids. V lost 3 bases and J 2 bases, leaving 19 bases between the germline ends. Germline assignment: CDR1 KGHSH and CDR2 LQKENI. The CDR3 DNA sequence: TGTGCCAGCTCACCCGCTAGTGTTAGCGGACGAAACACCGGGGAGCTGTTTTTT. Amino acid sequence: CASSPASVSGRNTGELFF.

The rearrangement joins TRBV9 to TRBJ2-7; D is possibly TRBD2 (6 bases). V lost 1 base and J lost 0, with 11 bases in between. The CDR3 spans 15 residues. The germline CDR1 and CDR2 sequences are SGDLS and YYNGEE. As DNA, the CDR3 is TGTGCCAGCAGCGTAACTGGCGGGGTCTCCTACGAGCAGTACTTC. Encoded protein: CASSVTGGVSYEQYF.

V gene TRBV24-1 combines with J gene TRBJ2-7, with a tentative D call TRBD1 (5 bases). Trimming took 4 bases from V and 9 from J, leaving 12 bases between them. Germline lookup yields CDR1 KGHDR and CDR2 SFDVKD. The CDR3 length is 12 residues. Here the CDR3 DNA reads TGTGCCACCAGTGACACAGGATTATGGCAGTACTTC. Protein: CATSDTGLWQYF.

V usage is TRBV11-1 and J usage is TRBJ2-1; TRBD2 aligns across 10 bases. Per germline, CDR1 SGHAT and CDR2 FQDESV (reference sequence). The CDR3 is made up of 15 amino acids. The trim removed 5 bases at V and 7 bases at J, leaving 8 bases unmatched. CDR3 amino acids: CASSLRLAGRNEQFF. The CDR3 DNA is TGTGCCAGCAGCCTTCGACTAGCGGGTAGGAATGAGCAGTTCTTC.

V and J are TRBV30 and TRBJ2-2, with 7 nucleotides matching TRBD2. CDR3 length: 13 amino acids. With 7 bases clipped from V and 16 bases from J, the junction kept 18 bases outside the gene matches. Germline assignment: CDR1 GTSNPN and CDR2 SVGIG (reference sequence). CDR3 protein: CASRTHQTGRSFF. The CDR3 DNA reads TGTGCCTCACGGACACACCAAACCGGGAGGTCGTTTTTT.

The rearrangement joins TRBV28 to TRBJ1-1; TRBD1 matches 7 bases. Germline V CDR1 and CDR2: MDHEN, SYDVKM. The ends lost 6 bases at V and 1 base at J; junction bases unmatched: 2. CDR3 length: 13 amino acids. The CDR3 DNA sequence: TGTGCCAGCAGGGGGACAGCGAACACTGAAGCTTTCTTT. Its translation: CASRGTANTEAFF.

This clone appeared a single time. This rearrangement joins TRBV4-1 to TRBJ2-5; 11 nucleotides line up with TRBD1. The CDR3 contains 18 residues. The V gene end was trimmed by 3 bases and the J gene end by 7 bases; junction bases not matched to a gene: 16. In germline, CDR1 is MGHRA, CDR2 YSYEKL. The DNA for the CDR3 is TGCGCCAGCAGCCAGGCTTACCCGGGACAGGGGGATGTTGGGACCCAGTACTTC. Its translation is CASSQAYPGQGDVGTQYF.

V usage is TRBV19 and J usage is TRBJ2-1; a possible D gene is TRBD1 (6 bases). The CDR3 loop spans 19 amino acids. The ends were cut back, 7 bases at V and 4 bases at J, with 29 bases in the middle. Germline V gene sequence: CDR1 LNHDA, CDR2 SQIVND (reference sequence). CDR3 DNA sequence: TGTGCCAGTACCCTAGGGACATTCCGGGAAACCGGCCAATACAATGAGCAGTTCTTC. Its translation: CASTLGTFRETGQYNEQFF.

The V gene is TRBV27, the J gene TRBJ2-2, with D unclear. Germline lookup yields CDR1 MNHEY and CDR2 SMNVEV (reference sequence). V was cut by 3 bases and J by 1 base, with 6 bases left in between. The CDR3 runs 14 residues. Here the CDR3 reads CASSFGWNTGELFF. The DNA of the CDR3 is TGTGCCAGCAGTTTTGGCTGGAACACCGGGGAGCTGTTTTTT.

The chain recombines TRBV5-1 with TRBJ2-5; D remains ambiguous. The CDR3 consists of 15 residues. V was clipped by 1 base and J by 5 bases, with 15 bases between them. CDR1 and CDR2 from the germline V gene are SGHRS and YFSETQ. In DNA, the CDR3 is TGCGCCAGCAGCTTGTCCTCAGCGCTTTTGGAGACCCAGTACTTC. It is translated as CASSLSSALLETQYF.